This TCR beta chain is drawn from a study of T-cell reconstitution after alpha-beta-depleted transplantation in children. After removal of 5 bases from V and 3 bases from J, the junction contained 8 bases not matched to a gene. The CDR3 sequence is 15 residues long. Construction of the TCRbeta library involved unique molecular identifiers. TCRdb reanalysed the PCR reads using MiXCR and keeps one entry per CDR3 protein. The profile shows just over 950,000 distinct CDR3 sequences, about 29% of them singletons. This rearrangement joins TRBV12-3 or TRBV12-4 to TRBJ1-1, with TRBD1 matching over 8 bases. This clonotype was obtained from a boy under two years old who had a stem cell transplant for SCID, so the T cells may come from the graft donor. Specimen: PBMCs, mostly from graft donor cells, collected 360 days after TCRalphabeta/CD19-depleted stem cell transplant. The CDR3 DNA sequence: TGTGCCAGCAGTGGACAGGGTACTGTGGACACTGAAGCTTTCTTT. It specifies CASSGQGTVDTEAFF.